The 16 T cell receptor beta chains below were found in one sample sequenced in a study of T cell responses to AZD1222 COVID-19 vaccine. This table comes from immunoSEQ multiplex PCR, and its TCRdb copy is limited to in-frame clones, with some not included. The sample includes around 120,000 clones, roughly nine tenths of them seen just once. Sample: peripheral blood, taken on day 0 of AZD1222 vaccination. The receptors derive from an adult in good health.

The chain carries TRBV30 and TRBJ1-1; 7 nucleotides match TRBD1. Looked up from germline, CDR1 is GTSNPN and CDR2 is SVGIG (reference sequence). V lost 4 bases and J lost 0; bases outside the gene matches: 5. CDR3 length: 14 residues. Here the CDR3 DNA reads TGTGCCTGGATACGGGACAGCATGAACACTGAAGCTTTCTTT. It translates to CAWIRDSMNTEAFF.

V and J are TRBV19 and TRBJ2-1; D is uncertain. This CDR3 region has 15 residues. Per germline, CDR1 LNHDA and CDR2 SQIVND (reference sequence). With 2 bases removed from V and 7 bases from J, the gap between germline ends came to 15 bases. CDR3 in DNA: TGTGCCAGTAGTATAAGCTCGGGCCCTGGGAATGAGCAGTTCTTC. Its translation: CASSISSGPGNEQFF.

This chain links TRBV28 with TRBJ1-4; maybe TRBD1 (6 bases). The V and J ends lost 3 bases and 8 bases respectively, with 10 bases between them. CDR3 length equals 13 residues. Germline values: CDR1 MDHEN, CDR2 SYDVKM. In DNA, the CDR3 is TGTGCCAGCAGTTTGCCAGGGGAAGAAAAACTGTTTTTT. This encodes CASSLPGEEKLFF.

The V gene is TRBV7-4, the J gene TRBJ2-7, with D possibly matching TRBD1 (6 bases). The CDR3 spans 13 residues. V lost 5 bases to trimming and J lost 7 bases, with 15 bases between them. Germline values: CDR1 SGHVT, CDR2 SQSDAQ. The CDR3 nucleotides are TGTGCCAGCAGCCAGGGACACCCTTGGGAGCAGTACTTC. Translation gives CASSQGHPWEQYF.

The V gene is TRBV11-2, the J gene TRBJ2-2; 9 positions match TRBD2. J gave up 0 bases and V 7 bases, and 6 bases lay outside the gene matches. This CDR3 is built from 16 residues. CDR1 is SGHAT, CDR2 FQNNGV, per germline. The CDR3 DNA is TGTGCCAGCACGACTAGCGGTCTTCCGAACACCGGGGAGCTGTTTTTT. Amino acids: CASTTSGLPNTGELFF.

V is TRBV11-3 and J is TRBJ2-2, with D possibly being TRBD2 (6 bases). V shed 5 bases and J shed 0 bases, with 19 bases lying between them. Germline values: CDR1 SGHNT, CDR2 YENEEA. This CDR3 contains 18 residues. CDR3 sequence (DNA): TGTGCCAGCAGCCGCGCCCTTAGCGGAGAAGCGAACACCGGGGAGCTGTTTTTT. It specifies CASSRALSGEANTGELFF.

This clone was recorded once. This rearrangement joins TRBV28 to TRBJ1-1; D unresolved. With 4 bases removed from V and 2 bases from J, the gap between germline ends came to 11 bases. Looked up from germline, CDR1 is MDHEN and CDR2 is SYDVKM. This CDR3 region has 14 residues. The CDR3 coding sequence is TGTGCCAGCAGTTACGGCCCTGAAAACACTGAAGCTTTCTTT. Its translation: CASSYGPENTEAFF.

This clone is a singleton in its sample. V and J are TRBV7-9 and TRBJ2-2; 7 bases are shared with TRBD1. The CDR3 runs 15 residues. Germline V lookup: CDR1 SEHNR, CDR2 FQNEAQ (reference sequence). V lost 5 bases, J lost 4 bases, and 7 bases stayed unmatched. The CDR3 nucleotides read TGTGCCAGCAGCCCCAGACAGGGTCTCACCGGGGAGCTGTTTTTT. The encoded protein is CASSPRQGLTGELFF.

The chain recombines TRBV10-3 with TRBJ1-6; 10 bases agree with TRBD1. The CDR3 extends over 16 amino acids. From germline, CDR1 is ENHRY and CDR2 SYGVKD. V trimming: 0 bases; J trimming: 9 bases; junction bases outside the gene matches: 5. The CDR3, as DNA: TGTGCCATCAGTGAGTCGGTGGGACAGGGGAGTTCACCCCTCCACTTT. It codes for CAISESVGQGSSPLHF.

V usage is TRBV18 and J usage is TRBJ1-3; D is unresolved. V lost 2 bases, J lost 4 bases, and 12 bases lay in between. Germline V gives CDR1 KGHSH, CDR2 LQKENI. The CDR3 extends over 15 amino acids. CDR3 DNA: TGTGCCAGCTCACCAGACCCCCCGCCCGGAAACACCATATATTTT. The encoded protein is CASSPDPPPGNTIYF.

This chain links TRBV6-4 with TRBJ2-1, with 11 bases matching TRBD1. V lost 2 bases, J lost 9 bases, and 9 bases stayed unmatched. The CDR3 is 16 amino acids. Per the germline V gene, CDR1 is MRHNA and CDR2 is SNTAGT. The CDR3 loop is CASSDRGTGGGGEQFF. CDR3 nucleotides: TGTGCCAGCAGTGACCGGGGGACAGGGGGAGGAGGTGAGCAGTTCTTC.

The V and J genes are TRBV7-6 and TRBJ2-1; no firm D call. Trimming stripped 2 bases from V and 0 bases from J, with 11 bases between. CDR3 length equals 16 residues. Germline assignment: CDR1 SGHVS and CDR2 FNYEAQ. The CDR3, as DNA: TGTGCCAGCAGCTTATTTTCCGGAAACTCCTACAATGAGCAGTTCTTC. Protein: CASSLFSGNSYNEQFF.

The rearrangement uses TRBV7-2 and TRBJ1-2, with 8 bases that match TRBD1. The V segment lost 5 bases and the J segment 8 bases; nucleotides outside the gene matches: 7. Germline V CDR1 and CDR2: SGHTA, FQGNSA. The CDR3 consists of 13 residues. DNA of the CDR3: TGTGCCAGCAGCATCGGACAGGGAAAGGGCTACACCTTC. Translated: CASSIGQGKGYTF.

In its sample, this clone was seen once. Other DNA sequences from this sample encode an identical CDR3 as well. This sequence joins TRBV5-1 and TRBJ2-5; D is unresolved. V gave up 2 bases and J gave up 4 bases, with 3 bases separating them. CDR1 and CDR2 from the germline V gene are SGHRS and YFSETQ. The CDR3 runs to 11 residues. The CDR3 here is CASSFGETQYF. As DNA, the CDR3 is TGCGCCAGCAGCTTTGGAGAGACCCAGTACTTC.

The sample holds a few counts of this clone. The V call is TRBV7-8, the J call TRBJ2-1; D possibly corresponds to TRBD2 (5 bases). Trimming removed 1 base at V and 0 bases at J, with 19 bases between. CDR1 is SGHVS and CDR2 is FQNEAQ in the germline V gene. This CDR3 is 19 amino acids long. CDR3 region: CASSLVPATSGSSYNEQFF. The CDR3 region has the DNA TGTGCCAGCAGCTTAGTACCAGCCACAAGCGGAAGCTCCTACAATGAGCAGTTCTTC.

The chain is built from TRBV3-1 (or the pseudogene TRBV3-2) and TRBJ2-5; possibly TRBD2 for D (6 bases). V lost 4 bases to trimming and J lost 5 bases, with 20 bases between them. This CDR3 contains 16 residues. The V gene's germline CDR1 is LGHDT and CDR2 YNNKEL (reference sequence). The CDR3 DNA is TGTGCCAGCAGCCGGGGGGATGGGAATCGGTTGGAGACCCAGTACTTC. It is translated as CASSRGDGNRLETQYF.